These 5 T cell receptor beta chains originate from one sample sequenced in a study of blood T cell repertoires in COVID-19. Repertoires were generated with immunoSEQ multiplex PCR, while TCRdb's copy carries only in-frame clones and drops some. The sample contains under 250,000 clones, about four fifths of which appear only once. Source material: peripheral blood. The receptors shown here come from an elderly man with acute or convalescent COVID-19.

The gene calls are TRBV6-5 and TRBJ2-7; TRBD2 aligns across 12 bases. The germline gives CDR1 MNHEY, CDR2 SVGAGI. This CDR3 is 15 amino acids long. With V trimmed by 7 bases and J by 3 bases, 7 bases remained unmatched. The CDR3 reads CASMTSGSGVYEQYF. DNA for the CDR3: TGTGCCAGCATGACTAGCGGGAGCGGGGTCTACGAGCAGTACTTC.

This clone was detected only a few times. J is TRBJ1-5 and V is TRBV3-1 (or the pseudogene TRBV3-2); D remains ambiguous. This CDR3 is 15 amino acids long. The germline V gene has CDR1 LGHDT and CDR2 YNNKEL (reference sequence). Trimming stripped 1 base from V and 0 bases from J, with 7 bases between. CDR3 bases: TGTGCCAGCAGCCAAGGAGGGTTTAGCAATCAGCCCCAGCATTTT. It codes for CASSQGGFSNQPQHF.

This chain joins TRBV6-5 and TRBJ1-1; 9 bases fit TRBD1. V lost 5 bases, J lost 0 bases, and 1 base stayed unmatched. The CDR3 has 14 amino acids. The germline gives CDR1 MNHEY, CDR2 SVGAGI. The CDR3 here is CASSRTGVNTEAFF. The CDR3 DNA is TGTGCCAGCAGTCGGACAGGGGTGAACACTGAAGCTTTCTTT.

This chain joins TRBV14 and TRBJ1-4; 7 bases agree with TRBD1. With 1 base clipped from V and 7 bases from J, the junction kept 3 bases outside the gene matches. This CDR3 comprises 14 residues. Germline CDR1 reads SGHDN; CDR2 reads FVKESK. The CDR3: CASSQGRGSEKLFF. For the CDR3, the DNA is TGTGCCAGCAGCCAAGGCAGGGGGAGTGAAAAACTGTTTTTT.

This chain links TRBV27 with TRBJ2-3; tentatively, D is TRBD1 (6 bases). The CDR3 totals 16 residues. Trimming pared 5 bases from V and 5 bases from J, leaving 20 bases between. The V gene's germline CDR1 is MNHEY and CDR2 SMNVEV (reference sequence). Here the CDR3 DNA reads TGTGCCAGCAGTCTCTTTCAAACAGGGCCTGGAGATACGCAGTATTTT. This translates into CASSLFQTGPGDTQYF.